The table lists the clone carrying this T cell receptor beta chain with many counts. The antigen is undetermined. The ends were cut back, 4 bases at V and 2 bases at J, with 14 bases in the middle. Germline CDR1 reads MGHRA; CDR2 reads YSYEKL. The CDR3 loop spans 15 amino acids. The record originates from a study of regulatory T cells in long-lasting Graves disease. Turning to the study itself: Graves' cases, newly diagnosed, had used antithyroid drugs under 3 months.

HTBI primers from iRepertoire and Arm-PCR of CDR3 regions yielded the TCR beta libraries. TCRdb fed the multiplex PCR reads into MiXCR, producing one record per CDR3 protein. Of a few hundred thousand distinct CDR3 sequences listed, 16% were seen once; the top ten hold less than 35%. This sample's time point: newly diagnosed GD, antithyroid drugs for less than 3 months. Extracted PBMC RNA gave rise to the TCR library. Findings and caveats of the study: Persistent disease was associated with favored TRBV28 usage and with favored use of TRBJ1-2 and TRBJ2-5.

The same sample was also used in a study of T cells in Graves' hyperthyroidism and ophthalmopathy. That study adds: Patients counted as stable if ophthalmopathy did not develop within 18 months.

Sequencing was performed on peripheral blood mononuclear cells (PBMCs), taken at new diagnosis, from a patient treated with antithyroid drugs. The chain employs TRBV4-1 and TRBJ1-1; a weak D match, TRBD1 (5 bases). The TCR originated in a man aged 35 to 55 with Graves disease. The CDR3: CASSLRQSLNTEAFF. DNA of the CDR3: TGCGCCAGCAGCCTAAGACAGAGCCTTAACACTGAAGCTTTCTTT.